One sample yielded the 30 T cell receptor beta chains listed below, sequenced in a study of OX40 agonist ivuxolimab in advanced cancers. The protocol was immunoSEQ multiplex PCR, while the TCRdb copy is restricted to in-frame clones and leaves out a portion. The sample lists over 65,000 clones; approximately 85% were seen once. The material sequenced was CD4+ or CD8+ T cells sorted from blood, taken in a trial of the OX40 agonist ivuxolimab. These receptors all come from an adult with an advanced solid tumor such as melanoma, head and neck, liver or kidney cancer.

The J gene is TRBJ2-3, the V gene TRBV19, with 10 bases identical to TRBD1. The J segment lost 2 bases and the V segment lost 8 bases, leaving 1 base of the junction unmatched. Germline V CDR1 and CDR2: LNHDA, SQIVND (reference sequence). CDR3 size: 13 residues. CDR3 sequence: CASGTGDTDTQYF. The DNA of the CDR3 is TGTGCCAGTGGGACAGGGGACACAGATACGCAGTATTTT.

The V gene is TRBV5-1, the J gene TRBJ2-7; D tentatively reads TRBD1 or TRBD2 (5 bases each). With 5 bases removed from V and 0 bases from J, the gap between germline ends came to 12 bases. CDR1 and CDR2 (germline): SGHRS, YFSETQ. The CDR3 consists of 14 residues. CDR3 sequence reads: CASRNGTSSYEQYF. In DNA form, the CDR3 reads TGCGCCAGCAGAAATGGGACGTCCTCCTACGAGCAGTACTTC.

This chain uses TRBV7-3 with TRBJ2-2; TRBD2 agrees at 8 bases. Trimming removed 6 bases from V and 6 bases from J; junction bases left unmatched: 12. The CDR3 extends over 16 amino acids. Germline loops: CDR1 SGHTA, CDR2 FQGTGA. The CDR3 sequence: CASSQSGRGSSGELFF. Here the CDR3 DNA reads TGTGCCAGCAGTCAAAGCGGGAGAGGATCCTCCGGGGAGCTGTTTTTT.

The chain has TRBV4-1 and TRBJ1-3; D gene unclear. Per germline, CDR1 MGHRA and CDR2 YSYEKL. The CDR3 contains 16 residues. Between the trimmed V and J ends, which lost 0 bases and 0 bases, there was a span of 9 bases. This chain's CDR3 is CASSQESGLSGNTIYF. Here the CDR3 DNA reads TGCGCCAGCAGCCAAGAGTCGGGCCTCTCTGGAAACACCATATATTTT.

This chain connects TRBV6-5 to TRBJ2-7; TRBD1 might be the D (6 bases). CDR1 and CDR2 (germline): MNHEY, SVGAGI. This CDR3 contains 14 residues. V was clipped by 0 bases and J by 3 bases, with 9 bases between them. Here the CDR3 DNA reads TGTGCCAGCAGTTACTCAAACAGGGTCTACGAGCAGTACTTC. Encoded protein: CASSYSNRVYEQYF.

In its sample, this clone was seen a few times. The J gene is TRBJ2-7, the V gene TRBV6-1; 8 positions agree with TRBD1. The CDR3 covers 13 residues. Germline CDR1 and CDR2: MNHNS and SASEGT. Germline trimming cut 2 bases from V and 6 bases from J; bases unmatched to any gene: 3. The CDR3 DNA is TGTGCCAGCAGTGAACAGGGGGCGACCGAGCAGTACTTC. This encodes CASSEQGATEQYF.

The chain has TRBV4-1 and TRBJ1-4; D uncertain. Trimming cost V 1 base and J 4 bases, with 10 bases left between them. The CDR3 is 15 residues long. Looked up from germline, CDR1 is MGHRA and CDR2 is YSYEKL. The CDR3 is CASSQGRHVNEKLFF. DNA for the CDR3: TGCGCCAGCAGCCAAGGCCGGCACGTTAATGAAAAACTGTTTTTT.

This clone has a handful of counts. The chain has TRBV9 and TRBJ1-2; no reliable D call. CDR3 length: 13 residues. CDR1 and CDR2 (germline): SGDLS, YYNGEE. Trimming left V 0 bases short and J 4 bases short, with 7 bases between. The CDR3 loop reads CASSVVDSYGYTF. The CDR3 DNA reads as TGTGCCAGCAGCGTAGTAGACTCCTATGGCTACACCTTC.

The chain employs TRBV5-1 and TRBJ2-6, with a possible D match to TRBD1 (6 bases). The V end was cut by 7 bases, the J end by 2 bases, with 16 bases between. The CDR3 covers 16 residues. CDR1 and CDR2 from the germline V gene are SGHRS and YFSETQ. The CDR3 nucleotides read TGCGCCAGCGAAGCCACAGGGAACCCTGGGGCCAACGTCCTGACTTTC. Translating it yields CASEATGNPGANVLTF. The full variable domain, with the rest looked up from reference TRBV5-1 and TRBJ2-6, is KAGVTQTPRYLIKTRGQQVTLSCSPISGHRSVSWYQQTPGQGLQFLFEYFSETQRNKGNFPGRFSGRQFSNSRSEMNVSTLELGDSALYLCASEATGNPGANVLTFGAGSRLTVL.

The rearrangement joins TRBV6-5 to TRBJ1-2, with 7 bases aligning to TRBD1. V trimming: 6 bases; J trimming: 4 bases; junction bases outside the gene matches: 2. The CDR3 is 12 residues long. Germline V CDR1 and CDR2: MNHEY, SVGAGI. Here the CDR3 DNA reads TGTGCCAGCAGACAGGGGTCCTATGGCTACACCTTC. This encodes CASRQGSYGYTF.

This chain links TRBV5-1 with TRBJ2-2; TRBD1 aligns across 8 bases. The CDR3 covers 15 residues. J was trimmed by 1 base and V by 6 bases; bases with no gene match: 5. Germline assignment: CDR1 SGHRS and CDR2 YFSETQ. The CDR3: CASISGTGNTGELFF. The CDR3 bases are TGCGCCAGCATTTCCGGGACAGGGAACACCGGGGAGCTGTTTTTT. The full variable domain, rest sourced from reference TRBV5-1 and TRBJ2-2, is KAGVTQTPRYLIKTRGQQVTLSCSPISGHRSVSWYQQTPGQGLQFLFEYFSETQRNKGNFPGRFSGRQFSNSRSEMNVSTLELGDSALYLCASISGTGNTGELFFGEGSRLTVL.

V and J are TRBV15 and TRBJ2-5, with 7 bases lining up with TRBD2. CDR3 length: 15 residues. Looked up from germline, CDR1 is LNHNV and CDR2 is YYDKDF (reference sequence). J was trimmed by 2 bases and V by 1 base; bases with no gene match: 4. CDR3 protein: CATSRALAAQETQYF. The CDR3 nucleotides are TGTGCCACCAGCAGAGCCCTAGCGGCTCAAGAGACCCAGTACTTC.

The chain uses TRBV7-2 and TRBJ1-2; TRBD1 matches at 7 bases. This CDR3 has 14 residues. Trimming cost V 2 bases and J 3 bases; bases outside gene matches: 3. The V gene's germline CDR1 is SGHTA and CDR2 FQGNSA. CDR3: CASSLQGVDYGYTF. The CDR3, as DNA: TGTGCCAGCAGCTTACAGGGGGTAGACTATGGCTACACCTTC.

The chain joins TRBV13 to TRBJ1-6; 7 bases line up with TRBD1. Germline V CDR1 and CDR2: PRHDT, FYEKMQ (reference sequence). J gave up 10 bases and V 5 bases, and 11 bases lay outside the gene matches. This CDR3 is built from 15 residues. DNA for the CDR3: TGTGCCAGCAGCAAAGACACAGGGGTAGGCTCACCCCTCCACTTT. Amino acids: CASSKDTGVGSPLHF.

The V call is TRBV28, the J call TRBJ2-7; TRBD1 or TRBD2 may be the D gene (6 bases each). Trimming took off 1 base at V and 7 bases at J, with 20 bases between the two ends. The CDR3 spans 16 residues. Germline V gene lookup returns CDR1 MDHEN and CDR2 SYDVKM. Written as DNA, the CDR3 is TGTGCCAGCAGTTTATACGCCCAAGGCAGGGGAGGTGAGCAGTACTTC. This translates into CASSLYAQGRGGEQYF.

This clone was detected only once. The chain joins TRBV10-1 to TRBJ2-3; D gene ambiguous. The CDR3 length is 13 residues. V was trimmed by 0 bases and J by 5 bases, leaving 6 bases between them. The V gene's germline CDR1 is WNHNN and CDR2 SYGVQD (reference sequence). The CDR3 reads CASSESALDTQYF. The CDR3 coding sequence is TGCGCCAGCAGTGAGTCGGCCCTAGATACGCAGTATTTT.

This clone was recorded only once. V gene TRBV5-5 combines with J gene TRBJ1-2; possible D gene TRBD1, 5 bases. Germline V gene sequence: CDR1 SGHKS, CDR2 YYEKEE (reference sequence). The CDR3 consists of 14 residues. Deletions cut 0 bases from V and 2 bases from J, with 8 bases between. The CDR3 here is CASSLVAGNYGYTF. CDR3 nucleotide sequence: TGTGCCAGCAGCTTGGTGGCAGGGAACTATGGCTACACCTTC.

This clone was detected once. This rearrangement joins TRBV6-5 to TRBJ2-7, with TRBD1 identical over 7 bases. Losses at the gene ends were 10 bases for V and 3 bases for J; bases not matched to a gene: 9. Germline V gene sequence: CDR1 MNHEY, CDR2 SVGAGI. The CDR3 loop spans 13 amino acids. CDR3 bases: TGTGCCACCATGGGGGACAGTCGCTACGAGCAGTACTTC. It codes for CATMGDSRYEQYF.

The gene calls are TRBV10-3 and TRBJ1-5; no reliable D call. CDR1 ENHRY and CDR2 SYGVKD come from the germline V gene. The CDR3 consists of 14 residues. V was cut by 4 bases and J by 0 bases, with 7 bases left in between. The CDR3 loop reads CAISGAYSNQPQHF. In nucleotides, the CDR3 is TGTGCCATCAGTGGAGCCTATAGCAATCAGCCCCAGCATTTT.

The chain recombines TRBV19 with TRBJ2-2, with 8 bases matching TRBD1. CDR3 size: 14 residues. V shed 2 bases and J 10 bases; nucleotides not matched to a gene: 6. CDR1 is LNHDA and CDR2 is SQIVND in the germline V gene (reference sequence). CDR3 protein: CASSIKDRVTELFF. CDR3 DNA: TGTGCCAGTAGTATAAAGGACAGGGTGACGGAGCTGTTTTTT.

The chain is built from TRBV11-3 and TRBJ2-1, with 7 positions matching TRBD2. The germline V gene encodes CDR1 SGHNT and CDR2 YENEEA. CDR3 length equals 15 residues. Trimming removed 4 bases from V and 7 bases from J; junction bases left unmatched: 10. The DNA of the CDR3 is TGTGCCAGCAGCTCCGGAGGCGGGAGTGGGAATGAGCAGTTCTTC. Translation gives CASSSGGGSGNEQFF.

There are a few counts of this clone. The CDR3 nucleotides are TGTGCCAGCAGCCAAGATCGAGGGTCCGTGGAAGAGACCCAGTACTTC. It yields the protein CASSQDRGSVEETQYF. The chain uses TRBV4-2 and TRBJ2-5, with a tentative D call TRBD2 (5 bases). The germline V gene encodes CDR1 LGHNA and CDR2 YNFKEQ. The length of the CDR3 is 16 residues. The germline V and J ends were trimmed by 0 bases and 3 bases, with 14 bases remaining between them.

The chain uses TRBV18 and TRBJ1-5; no clear D gene. V dropped 6 bases and J dropped 9 bases, with 12 bases sitting between them. This CDR3 is 12 amino acids long. The germline CDR1 and CDR2 sequences are KGHSH and LQKENI. The CDR3 bases are TGTGCCAGCTCGCAGAGGGAGGGGCCCCAGCATTTT. Its protein is CASSQREGPQHF.

The chain links TRBV28 to TRBJ1-2; D is unclear. Germline values: CDR1 MDHEN, CDR2 SYDVKM. V lost 0 bases and J lost 4, with 3 bases in between. The CDR3 totals 12 residues. The DNA for the CDR3 is TGTGCCAGCAGTTTATGGGGCTATGGCTACACCTTC. Amino acid sequence: CASSLWGYGYTF.

The genes are TRBV5-1 and TRBJ1-6; D unresolved. The CDR3 totals 14 residues. Germline lookup yields CDR1 SGHRS and CDR2 YFSETQ. The ends were cut back, 0 bases at V and 8 bases at J, with 9 bases in the middle. Here the CDR3 reads CASSLASRDSPLHF. CDR3 nucleotides: TGCGCCAGCAGCTTGGCCTCAAGGGATTCACCCCTCCACTTT.

The chain couples TRBV6-6 to TRBJ2-2; D possibly matches TRBD1 or TRBD2 (5 bases each). The CDR3 spans 15 residues. From germline, CDR1 is MNHNY and CDR2 SVGAGI (reference sequence). V was shortened by 6 bases and J by 5 bases, with 16 bases between the two germline ends. The CDR3 DNA follows: TGTGCCAGCAGAGGGTCGACGGGGCAAACCGGGGAGCTGTTTTTT. The encoded protein is CASRGSTGQTGELFF.

The count of this clone is one. The V and J genes are TRBV5-5 and TRBJ1-5; a weak D match, TRBD1 (5 bases). Germline lookup yields CDR1 SGHKS and CDR2 YYEKEE (reference sequence). V lost 1 base to trimming and J lost 6 bases, with 14 bases between them. This CDR3 region has 15 residues. Here the CDR3 reads CASSLTQQATQPQHF. CDR3 bases: TGTGCCAGCAGCTTGACCCAACAGGCTACTCAGCCCCAGCATTTT.

CDR3 nucleotide sequence: TGCGCCAGCAGCTTGGCGGAGGGGAACTATGGCTACACCTTC. It translates to CASSLAEGNYGYTF. V and J are TRBV5-1 and TRBJ1-2; D perhaps matches TRBD1 (5 bases). Germline loops: CDR1 SGHRS, CDR2 YFSETQ. Trimming left V 0 bases short and J 2 bases short, with 8 bases between. The CDR3 extends over 14 amino acids.

The chain employs TRBV30 and TRBJ1-5; TRBD1 aligns across 7 bases. Germline V lookup: CDR1 GTSNPN, CDR2 SVGIG (reference sequence). Trimming removed 3 bases from V and 7 bases from J; junction bases left unmatched: 9. The CDR3 is 14 residues long. CDR3 residues: CAWRPDRDEQPQHF. CDR3 sequence (DNA): TGTGCCTGGAGGCCAGACAGGGATGAACAGCCCCAGCATTTT.

This sequence joins TRBV6-5 and TRBJ2-1; possibly TRBD1 or TRBD2 for D (6 bases each). Germline CDR1 MNHEY, CDR2 SVGAGI. With 0 bases removed from V and 7 bases from J, the gap between germline ends came to 16 bases. The CDR3 consists of 16 residues. The CDR3 DNA is TGTGCCAGCAGTTACTCCCGAAGGGGGGCACGAAATGAGCAGTTCTTC. This translates into CASSYSRRGARNEQFF.